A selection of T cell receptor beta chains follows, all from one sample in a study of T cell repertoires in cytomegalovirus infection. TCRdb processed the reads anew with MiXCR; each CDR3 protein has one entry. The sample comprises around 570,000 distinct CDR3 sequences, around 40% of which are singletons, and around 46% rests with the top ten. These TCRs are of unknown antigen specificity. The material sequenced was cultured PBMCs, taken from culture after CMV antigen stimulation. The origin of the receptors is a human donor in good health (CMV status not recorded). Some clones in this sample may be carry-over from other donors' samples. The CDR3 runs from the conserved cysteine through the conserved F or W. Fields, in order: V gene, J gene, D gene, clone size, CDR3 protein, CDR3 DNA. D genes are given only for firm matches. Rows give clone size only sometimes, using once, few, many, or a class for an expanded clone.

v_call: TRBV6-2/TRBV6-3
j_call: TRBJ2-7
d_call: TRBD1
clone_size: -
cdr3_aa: CASSRDRGLPYEQYF
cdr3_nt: TGTGCCAGCAGCCGAGACAGGGGGCTCCCCTACGAGCAGTACTTC

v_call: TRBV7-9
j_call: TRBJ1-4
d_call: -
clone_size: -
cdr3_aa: CASSLADPGREKLFF
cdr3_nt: TGTGCCAGCAGCTTAGCGGACCCCGGCAGAGAAAAACTGTTTTTT

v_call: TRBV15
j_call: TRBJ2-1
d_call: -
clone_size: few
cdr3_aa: CATSRDLLYNEQFF
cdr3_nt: TGTGCCACCAGCAGAGATTTACTGTACAATGAGCAGTTCTTC

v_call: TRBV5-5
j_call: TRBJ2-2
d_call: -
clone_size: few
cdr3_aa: CASSLYLQIRPRTGELFF
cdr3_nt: TGTGCCAGCAGCTTGTATCTGCAAATACGGCCCCGCACCGGGGAGCTGTTTTTT

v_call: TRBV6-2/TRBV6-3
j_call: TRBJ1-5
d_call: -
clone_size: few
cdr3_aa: CASKGTAYSNQPQHF
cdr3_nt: TGTGCCAGCAAAGGGACGGCTTATAGCAATCAGCCCCAGCATTTT

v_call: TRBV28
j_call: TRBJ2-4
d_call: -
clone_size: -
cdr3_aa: CASSGGGSIAKNIQYF
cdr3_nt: TGTGCCAGCAGTGGGGGGGGCTCGATAGCCAAAAACATTCAGTACTTC

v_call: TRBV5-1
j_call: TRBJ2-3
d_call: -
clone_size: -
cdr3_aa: CASSMDGTDTQYF
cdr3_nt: TGCGCCAGCAGCATGGACGGCACAGATACGCAGTATTTT

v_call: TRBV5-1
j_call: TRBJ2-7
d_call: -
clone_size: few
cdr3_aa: CASSLESPYEQYF
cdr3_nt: TGCGCCAGCAGCTTGGAAAGTCCTTACGAGCAGTACTTC

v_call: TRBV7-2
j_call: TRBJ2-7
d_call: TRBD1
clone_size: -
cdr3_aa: CASSLGWTGGYEQYF
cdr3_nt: TGTGCCAGCAGCTTAGGGTGGACAGGGGGCTACGAGCAGTACTTC

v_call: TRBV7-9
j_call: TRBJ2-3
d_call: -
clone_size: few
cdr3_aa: CASSLGASYTDTQYF
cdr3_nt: TGTGCCAGCAGCTTAGGAGCTTCCTACACAGATACGCAGTATTTT